The 20 T cell receptor beta chains reported below all come from one sample, sequenced in a study of cytomegalovirus exposure and HLA in healthy donors. The assay was immunoSEQ multiplex PCR, and TCRdb's table has in-frame clones only and misses some. The repertoire holds 100,000 to 150,000 clones, 88% seen once, with 1.5% to 2% in the top ten. What was sequenced was PBMCs. The receptors derive from a man aged 18-30 years in good health and CMV-seronegative.

The chain's CDR3 is CASSIQVMNTEAFF. In nucleotides, the CDR3 is TGTGCCAGTAGTATACAGGTAATGAACACTGAAGCTTTCTTT. The chain has TRBV19 and TRBJ1-1, with unresolved D. Trimming stripped 2 bases from V and 0 bases from J, with 7 bases between. Germline loops: CDR1 LNHDA, CDR2 SQIVND (reference sequence). The CDR3 totals 14 residues. The full variable domain, with the rest looked up from reference TRBV19 and TRBJ1-1, is DGGITQSPKYLFRKEGQNVTLSCEQNLNHDAMYWYRQDPGQGLRLIYYSQIVNDFQKGDIAEGYSVSREKKESFPLTVTSAQKNPTAFYLCASSIQVMNTEAFFGQGTRLTVV.

The chain couples TRBV18 to TRBJ2-7; 7 nucleotides match TRBD1. Germline trimming cut 3 bases from V and 3 bases from J; bases unmatched to any gene: 2. Per the germline V gene, CDR1 is KGHSH and CDR2 is LQKENI. The CDR3 runs 13 residues. CDR3 nucleotides: TGTGCCAGCTCACCGGGACAGAACTACGAGCAGTACTTC. It codes for CASSPGQNYEQYF.

The chain recombines TRBV19 with TRBJ1-1; 9 bases align to TRBD1. CDR3 length: 14 residues. From germline, CDR1 is LNHDA and CDR2 SQIVND (reference sequence). The V gene end was trimmed by 5 bases and the J gene end by 4 bases; junction bases not matched to a gene: 5. The CDR3 DNA reads as TGTGCCAGTAGTGCACAGGGGGCAGGCACTGAAGCTTTCTTT. This gives the protein CASSAQGAGTEAFF.

The chain couples TRBV5-5 to TRBJ1-2; TRBD1 is a possible D gene (5 bases). CDR1 is SGHKS, CDR2 YYEKEE, per germline (reference sequence). The CDR3 loop spans 15 amino acids. V was cut by 3 bases and J by 0 bases, with 12 bases left in between. As DNA, the CDR3 is TGTGCCAGCAGCTCCAGGGAAAGCGCTAACTATGGCTACACCTTC. It yields the protein CASSSRESANYGYTF.

This rearrangement joins TRBV5-4 to TRBJ1-1, with D hard to call. The CDR3 contains 11 residues. Trimming took off 9 bases at V and 7 bases at J, with 13 bases between the two ends. Germline loops: CDR1 SGHNT, CDR2 YYREEE (reference sequence). The CDR3 is CATREGSEAFF. The CDR3 nucleotides are TGTGCCACTCGAGAGGGAAGTGAAGCTTTCTTT.

This clone was seen only once. The rearrangement uses TRBV11-2 and TRBJ2-7, with D possibly being TRBD2 (5 bases). CDR1 and CDR2 (germline): SGHAT, FQNNGV. V was pared by 0 bases and J by 2 bases, with 5 bases between. The CDR3 runs 13 residues. The CDR3 protein is CASSLDGTYEQYF. The CDR3 nucleotides are TGTGCCAGCAGCTTAGACGGGACCTACGAGCAGTACTTC. The variable domain in full, with the rest retrieved from reference TRBV11-2 and TRBJ2-7, is EAGVAQSPRYKIIEKRQSVAFWCNPISGHATLYWYQQILGQGPKLLIQFQNNGVVDDSQLPKDRFSAERLKGVDSTLKIQPAKLEDSAVYLCASSLDGTYEQYFGPGTRLTVT.

CDR3 DNA sequence: TGCGCCAGCAGTGACCGTTCCGAGAGCTCCTACAATGAGCAGTTCTTC. Protein product: CASSDRSESSYNEQFF. The chain joins TRBV10-1 to TRBJ2-1, with D hard to call. The V end lost 3 bases, the J end lost 0 bases, and 12 bases lay between the germline ends. This CDR3 has 16 residues. Germline-derived CDR1 and CDR2 are WNHNN and SYGVQD (reference sequence).

Written as DNA, the CDR3 is TGTGCCAGCAGCCAGAATGGTGAGCAGTTCTTC. Translating it yields CASSQNGEQFF. This rearrangement joins TRBV7-9 to TRBJ2-1; D gene unclear. This CDR3 has 11 amino acids. CDR1 is SEHNR and CDR2 is FQNEAQ in the germline V gene (reference sequence). V lost 5 bases to trimming and J lost 9 bases, with 8 bases between them.

The chain recombines TRBV6-1 with TRBJ2-7; D perhaps matches TRBD1 (6 bases). This CDR3 has 13 amino acids. V lost 6 bases and J lost 3, with 12 bases in between. CDR1 is MNHNS, CDR2 SASEGT, per germline. CDR3 coding DNA: TGTGCCAGCAGCACCGACAGGAACTACGAGCAGTACTTC. This translates into CASSTDRNYEQYF.

This clone was counted once. The chain combines TRBV7-8 with TRBJ2-7, with 9 bases that match TRBD1. Germline V gene data show CDR1 as SGHVS and CDR2 as FQNEAQ. The CDR3 sequence is 12 residues long. V shed 1 base and J 9 bases; nucleotides not matched to a gene: 1. The CDR3 sequence is CASSLVTGGQYF. DNA of the CDR3: TGTGCCAGCAGCTTAGTGACAGGGGGGCAGTACTTC. Full variable domain (rest looked up from reference TRBV7-8 and TRBJ2-7): GAGVSQSPRYKVAKRGQDVALRCDPISGHVSLFWYQQALGQGPEFLTYFQNEAQLDKSGLPSDRFFAERPEGSVSTLKIQRTQQEDSAVYLCASSLVTGGQYFGPGTRLTVT.

The chain uses TRBV6-5 and TRBJ2-7; 7 bases map to TRBD1. Trimming cost V 5 bases and J 5 bases; bases outside gene matches: 6. This CDR3 has 13 amino acids. CDR1 and CDR2 (germline): MNHEY, SVGAGI. CDR3 nucleotide sequence: TGTGCCAGCAGTCGTTCGACAGGGCACGAGCAGTACTTC. Translated, it gives CASSRSTGHEQYF.

The chain links TRBV28 to TRBJ1-4; a weak D match, TRBD1 (6 bases). There are 14 residues in the CDR3. The V end lost 3 bases, the J end lost 7 bases, and 12 bases lay between the germline ends. Germline CDR1 is MDHEN and CDR2 is SYDVKM. This CDR3 reads CASSLSGVGEKLFF. The CDR3 DNA reads TGTGCCAGCAGTTTGTCAGGGGTAGGTGAAAAACTGTTTTTT.

This chain connects TRBV5-1 to TRBJ2-3; D is undetermined. CDR3 length: 11 amino acids. The V gene lost 4 bases and the J gene lost 2 bases, with 2 bases spanning the gap. Germline CDR1 SGHRS, CDR2 YFSETQ. DNA for the CDR3: TGCGCCAGCAGCCACACAGATACGCAGTATTTT. This encodes CASSHTDTQYF.

The rearrangement joins TRBV29-1 to TRBJ2-7; 7 nucleotides align to TRBD1. The CDR3 consists of 13 residues. V gave up 6 bases and J gave up 3 bases; unmatched junction bases: 8. Germline loops: CDR1 SQVTM, CDR2 ANQGSEA. Here the CDR3 DNA reads TGCAGCGTGCTGACAGGGATATTCTACGAGCAGTACTTC. Translated: CSVLTGIFYEQYF.

This clone occurred once. The J gene is TRBJ2-1, the V gene TRBV14; 14 bases match TRBD2. V trimming: 3 bases; J trimming: 8 bases; junction bases outside the gene matches: 15. This CDR3 spans 19 amino acids. CDR1 is SGHDN and CDR2 is FVKESK in the germline V gene. The CDR3 reads CASSQLEGLAGERRDEQFF. CDR3 coding DNA: TGTGCCAGCAGCCAGTTGGAGGGACTAGCGGGAGAGAGGCGCGATGAGCAGTTCTTC.

The CDR3 loop is CASSTGQGLVQPQHF. The DNA for the CDR3 is TGTGCCAGCAGTACAGGACAGGGATTAGTTCAGCCCCAGCATTTT. The chain has TRBV28 and TRBJ1-5; 8 positions match TRBD1. The germline V gene encodes CDR1 MDHEN and CDR2 SYDVKM. V gave up 5 bases and J gave up 6 bases; unmatched junction bases: 9. The CDR3 contains 15 residues. The full variable domain, with the rest looked up from reference TRBV28 and TRBJ1-5, is DVKVTQSSRYLVKRTGEKVFLECVQDMDHENMFWYRQDPGLGLRLIYFSYDVKMKEKGDIPEGYSVSREKKERFSLILESASTNQTSMYLCASSTGQGLVQPQHFGDGTRLSIL.

J is TRBJ2-7 and V is TRBV7-2; tentatively, D is TRBD2 (5 bases). This CDR3 is built from 14 residues. Germline V gene data show CDR1 as SGHTA and CDR2 as FQGNSA. Trimming removed 6 bases at V and 7 bases at J, with 19 bases between. DNA of the CDR3: TGTGCCAGCAGACGAACCGGGATGGGCCTTGAGCAGTACTTC. Residues: CASRRTGMGLEQYF. Based on the CDR3 plus reference TRBV7-2 and TRBJ2-7, the full variable domain is GAGVSQSPSNKVTEKGKDVELRCDPISGHTALYWYRQSLGQGLEFLIYFQGNSAPDKSGLPSDRFSAERTGGSVSTLTIQRTQQEDSAVYLCASRRTGMGLEQYFGPGTRLTVT.

This chain joins TRBV6-5 and TRBJ2-7, with 8 bases fitting TRBD1. The CDR3 runs to 15 residues. Germline V gene sequence: CDR1 MNHEY, CDR2 SVGAGI. Losses at the gene ends were 6 bases for V and 3 bases for J; bases not matched to a gene: 10. CDR3 loop: CASSLSGDRGYEQYF. The CDR3 DNA follows: TGTGCCAGCAGCCTTTCCGGTGACAGGGGCTACGAGCAGTACTTC.

This chain connects TRBV2 to TRBJ2-4; 13 positions agree with TRBD2. Germline loops: CDR1 SNHLY, CDR2 FYNNEI. The CDR3 is 18 amino acids. The V and J ends lost 6 bases and 8 bases, in that order; junction bases with no gene match: 16. CDR3 in amino acids: CASSYKRLAGGGRDIQYF. CDR3 DNA sequence: TGTGCCAGCAGCTATAAAAGACTAGCGGGAGGAGGAAGGGACATTCAGTACTTC.

This sequence joins TRBV6-1 and TRBJ1-1, with D tentatively TRBD1 (5 bases). Germline lookup yields CDR1 MNHNS and CDR2 SASEGT. This CDR3 has 13 residues. V lost 6 bases to trimming and J lost 4 bases, with 12 bases between them. CDR3: CASRAGLPTEAFF. The CDR3, as DNA: TGTGCCAGCAGGGCGGGGCTCCCCACTGAAGCTTTCTTT.